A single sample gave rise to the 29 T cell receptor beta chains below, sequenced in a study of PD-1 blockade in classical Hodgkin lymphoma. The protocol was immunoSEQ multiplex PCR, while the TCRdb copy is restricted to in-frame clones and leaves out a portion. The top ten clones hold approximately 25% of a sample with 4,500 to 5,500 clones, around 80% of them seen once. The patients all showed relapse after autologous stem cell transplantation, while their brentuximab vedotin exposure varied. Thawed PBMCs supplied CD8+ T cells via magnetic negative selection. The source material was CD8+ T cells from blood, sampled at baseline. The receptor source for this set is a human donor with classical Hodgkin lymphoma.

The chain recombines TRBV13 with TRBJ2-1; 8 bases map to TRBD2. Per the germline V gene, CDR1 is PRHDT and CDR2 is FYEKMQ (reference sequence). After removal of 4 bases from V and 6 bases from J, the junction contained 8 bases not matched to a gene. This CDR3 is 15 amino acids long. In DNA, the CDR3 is TGTGCCAGCAGCTACAGCGGGAGACGTTTCAATGAGCAGTTCTTC. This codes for CASSYSGRRFNEQFF.

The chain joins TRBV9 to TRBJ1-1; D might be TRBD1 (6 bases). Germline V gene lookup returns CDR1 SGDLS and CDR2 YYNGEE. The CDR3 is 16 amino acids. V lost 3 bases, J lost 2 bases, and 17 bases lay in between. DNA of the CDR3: TGTGCCAGCAGCGCCCCAGAGGGGGGACTTAACACTGAAGCTTTCTTT. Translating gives CASSAPEGGLNTEAFF. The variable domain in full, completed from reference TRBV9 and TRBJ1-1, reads DSGVTQTPKHLITATGQRVTLRCSPRSGDLSVYWYQQSLDQGLQFLIQYYNGEERAKGNILERFSAQQFPDLHSELNLSSLELGDSALYFCASSAPEGGLNTEAFFGQGTRLTVV.

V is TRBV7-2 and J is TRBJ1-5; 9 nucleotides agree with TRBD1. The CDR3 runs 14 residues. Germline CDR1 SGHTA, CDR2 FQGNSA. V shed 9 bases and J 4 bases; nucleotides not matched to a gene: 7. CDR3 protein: CARSRGTGNQPQHF. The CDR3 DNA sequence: TGTGCCAGAAGCCGCGGGACAGGGAATCAGCCCCAGCATTTT.

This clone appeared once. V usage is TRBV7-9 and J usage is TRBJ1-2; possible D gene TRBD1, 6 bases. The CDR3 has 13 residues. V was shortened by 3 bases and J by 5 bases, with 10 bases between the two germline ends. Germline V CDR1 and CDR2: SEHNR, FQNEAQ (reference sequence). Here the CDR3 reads CASSLDSSYGYTF. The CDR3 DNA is TGTGCCAGCAGCTTGGACAGCAGTTATGGCTACACCTTC. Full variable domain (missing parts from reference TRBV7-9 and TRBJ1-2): DTGVSQNPRHKITKRGQNVTFRCDPISEHNRLYWYRQTLGQGPEFLTYFQNEAQLEKSRLLSDRFSAERPKGSFSTLEIQRTEQGDSAMYLCASSLDSSYGYTFGSGTRLTVV.

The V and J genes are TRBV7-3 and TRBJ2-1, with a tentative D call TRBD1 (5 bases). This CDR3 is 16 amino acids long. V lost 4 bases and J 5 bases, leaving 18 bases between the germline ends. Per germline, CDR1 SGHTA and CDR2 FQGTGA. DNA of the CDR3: TGTGCCAGCAGCTCCGAGTTAGGGGCCCCAAACAATGAGCAGTTCTTC. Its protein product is CASSSELGAPNNEQFF.

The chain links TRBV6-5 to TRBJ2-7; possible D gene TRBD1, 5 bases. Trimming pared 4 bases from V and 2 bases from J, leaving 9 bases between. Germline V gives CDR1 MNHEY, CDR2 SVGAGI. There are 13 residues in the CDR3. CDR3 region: CASSSGPPYEQYF. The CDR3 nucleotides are TGTGCCAGCAGTTCAGGGCCACCCTACGAGCAGTACTTC.

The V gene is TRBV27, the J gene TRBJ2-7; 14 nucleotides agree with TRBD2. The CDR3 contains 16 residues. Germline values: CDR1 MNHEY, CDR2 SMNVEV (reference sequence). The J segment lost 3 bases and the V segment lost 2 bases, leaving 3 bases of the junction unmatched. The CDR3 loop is CASSLGTSGRNYEQYF. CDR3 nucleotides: TGTGCCAGCAGTTTAGGGACTAGCGGGAGAAACTACGAGCAGTACTTC.

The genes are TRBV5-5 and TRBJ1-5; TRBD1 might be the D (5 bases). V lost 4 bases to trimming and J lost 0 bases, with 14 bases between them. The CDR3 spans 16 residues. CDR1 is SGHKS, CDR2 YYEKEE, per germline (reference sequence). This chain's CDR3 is CASSAGGTNSNQPQHF. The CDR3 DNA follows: TGTGCCAGCAGCGCCGGGGGGACTAATAGCAATCAGCCCCAGCATTTT.

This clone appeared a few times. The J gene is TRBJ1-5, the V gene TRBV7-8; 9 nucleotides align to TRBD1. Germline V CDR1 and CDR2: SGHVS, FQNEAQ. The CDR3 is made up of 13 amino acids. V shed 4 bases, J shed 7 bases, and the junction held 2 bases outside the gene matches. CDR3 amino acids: CASSWTGVQPQHF. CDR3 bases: TGTGCCAGCAGCTGGACAGGGGTACAGCCCCAGCATTTT.

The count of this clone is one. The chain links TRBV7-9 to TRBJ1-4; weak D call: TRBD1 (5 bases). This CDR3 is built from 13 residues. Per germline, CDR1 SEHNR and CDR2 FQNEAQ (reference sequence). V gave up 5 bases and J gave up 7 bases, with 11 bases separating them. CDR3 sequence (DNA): TGTGCCAGCAGCGGGGCCAGACCTGAAAAACTGTTTTTT. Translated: CASSGARPEKLFF.

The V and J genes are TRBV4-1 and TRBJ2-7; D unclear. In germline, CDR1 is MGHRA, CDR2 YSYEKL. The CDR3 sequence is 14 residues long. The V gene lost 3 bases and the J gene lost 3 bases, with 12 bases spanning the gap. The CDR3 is CASSHTTLGYEQYF. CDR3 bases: TGCGCCAGCAGCCATACCACTCTAGGCTACGAGCAGTACTTC.

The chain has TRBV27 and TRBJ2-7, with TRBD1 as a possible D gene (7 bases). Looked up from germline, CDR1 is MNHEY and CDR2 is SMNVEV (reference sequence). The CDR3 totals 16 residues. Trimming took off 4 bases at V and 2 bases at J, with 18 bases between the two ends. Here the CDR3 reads CASSSRGATRTYEQYF. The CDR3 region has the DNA TGTGCCAGCAGTTCCAGGGGGGCAACAAGAACCTACGAGCAGTACTTC.

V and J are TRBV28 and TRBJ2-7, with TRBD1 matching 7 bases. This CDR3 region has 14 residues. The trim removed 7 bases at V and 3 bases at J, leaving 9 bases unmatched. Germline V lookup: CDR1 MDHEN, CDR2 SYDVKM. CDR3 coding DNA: TGTGCCAGCACTTCCCCAGACAGGGACTACGAGCAGTACTTC. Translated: CASTSPDRDYEQYF.

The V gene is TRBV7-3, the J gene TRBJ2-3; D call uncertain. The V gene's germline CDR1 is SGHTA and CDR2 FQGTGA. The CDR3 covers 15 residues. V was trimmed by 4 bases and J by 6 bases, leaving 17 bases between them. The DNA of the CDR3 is TGTGCCAGCAGCTCTGGGGTGTCTAGGTCGGATACGCAGTATTTT. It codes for CASSSGVSRSDTQYF.

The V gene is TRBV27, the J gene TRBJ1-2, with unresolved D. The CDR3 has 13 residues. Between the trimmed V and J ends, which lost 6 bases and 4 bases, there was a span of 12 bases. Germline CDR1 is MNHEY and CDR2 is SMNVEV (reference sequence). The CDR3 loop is CASRSRTLYGYTF. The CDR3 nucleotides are TGTGCCAGCAGGAGCAGGACTCTCTATGGCTACACCTTC.

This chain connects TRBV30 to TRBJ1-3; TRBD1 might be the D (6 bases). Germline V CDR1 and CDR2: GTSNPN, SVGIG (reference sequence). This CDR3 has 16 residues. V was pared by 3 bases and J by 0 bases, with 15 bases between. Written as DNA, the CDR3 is TGTGCCTGGAGCCCGACAGGTCTTCACTCTGGAAACACCATATATTTT. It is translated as CAWSPTGLHSGNTIYF.

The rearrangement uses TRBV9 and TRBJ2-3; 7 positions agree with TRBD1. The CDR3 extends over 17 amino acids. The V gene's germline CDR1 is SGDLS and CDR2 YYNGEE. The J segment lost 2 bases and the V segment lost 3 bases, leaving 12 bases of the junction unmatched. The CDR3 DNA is TGTGCCAGCAGCGCATTGCCGACAGGGCTTGTCACAGATACGCAGTATTTT. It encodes CASSALPTGLVTDTQYF.

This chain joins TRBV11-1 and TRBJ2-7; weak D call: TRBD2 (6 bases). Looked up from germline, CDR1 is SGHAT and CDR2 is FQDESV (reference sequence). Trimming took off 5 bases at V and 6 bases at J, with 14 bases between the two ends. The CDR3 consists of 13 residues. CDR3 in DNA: TGTGCCAGCAGCCCCCCCACTAGCTTCGAGCAGTACTTC. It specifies CASSPPTSFEQYF.

The CDR3 is CANTWGNEQFF. DNA of the CDR3: TGTGCTAATACATGGGGCAATGAGCAGTTCTTC. The gene calls are TRBV6-4 and TRBJ2-1; D is uncertain. The CDR3 spans 11 residues. Germline V gene sequence: CDR1 MRHNA, CDR2 SNTAGT.

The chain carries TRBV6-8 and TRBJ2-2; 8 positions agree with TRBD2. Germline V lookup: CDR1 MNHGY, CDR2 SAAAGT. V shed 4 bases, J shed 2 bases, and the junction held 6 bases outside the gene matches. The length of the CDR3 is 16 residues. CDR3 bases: TGTGCCAGCAGTTTAGGCGGGGGGACTAACACCGGGGAGCTGTTTTTT. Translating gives CASSLGGGTNTGELFF.

The CDR3 sequence is CASSVDVSPNYGYTF. The CDR3 region has the DNA TGTGCCAGCAGCGTAGATGTCAGCCCGAACTATGGCTACACCTTC. V is TRBV9 and J is TRBJ1-2; the D is unclear. This CDR3 is 15 amino acids long. The germline CDR1 and CDR2 sequences are SGDLS and YYNGEE. Trimming cost V 0 bases and J 2 bases, with 11 bases left between them. The full variable domain, rest sourced from reference TRBV9 and TRBJ1-2, is DSGVTQTPKHLITATGQRVTLRCSPRSGDLSVYWYQQSLDQGLQFLIQYYNGEERAKGNILERFSAQQFPDLHSELNLSSLELGDSALYFCASSVDVSPNYGYTFGSGTRLTVV.

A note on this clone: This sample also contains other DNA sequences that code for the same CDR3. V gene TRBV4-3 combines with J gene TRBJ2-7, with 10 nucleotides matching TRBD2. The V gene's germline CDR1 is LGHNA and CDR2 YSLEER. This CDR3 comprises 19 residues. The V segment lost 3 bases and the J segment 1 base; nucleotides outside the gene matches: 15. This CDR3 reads CASSHGSWTSGSGSYEQYF. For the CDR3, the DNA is TGCGCCAGCAGCCATGGCTCCTGGACTAGCGGAAGTGGGTCCTACGAGCAGTACTTC.

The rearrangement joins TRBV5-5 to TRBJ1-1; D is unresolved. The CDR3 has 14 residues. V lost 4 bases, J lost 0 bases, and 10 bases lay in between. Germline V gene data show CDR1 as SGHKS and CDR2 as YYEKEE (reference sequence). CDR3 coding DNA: TGTGCCAGCAGCCGTGACGGAATGAACACTGAAGCTTTCTTT. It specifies CASSRDGMNTEAFF.

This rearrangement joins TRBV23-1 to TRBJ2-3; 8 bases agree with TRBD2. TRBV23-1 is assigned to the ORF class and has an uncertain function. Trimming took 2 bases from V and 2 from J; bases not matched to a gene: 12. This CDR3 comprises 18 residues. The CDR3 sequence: CASSQKGDLAGNTDTQYF. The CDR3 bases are TGCGCCAGCAGTCAAAAGGGGGACCTAGCGGGTAACACAGATACGCAGTATTTT.

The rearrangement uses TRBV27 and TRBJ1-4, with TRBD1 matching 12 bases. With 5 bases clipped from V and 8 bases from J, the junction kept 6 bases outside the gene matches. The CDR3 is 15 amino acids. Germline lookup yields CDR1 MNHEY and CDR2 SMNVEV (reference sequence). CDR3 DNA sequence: TGTGCCAGCAGTATTGGGACAGGGGGCAGGGAAAAACTGTTTTTT. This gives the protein CASSIGTGGREKLFF.

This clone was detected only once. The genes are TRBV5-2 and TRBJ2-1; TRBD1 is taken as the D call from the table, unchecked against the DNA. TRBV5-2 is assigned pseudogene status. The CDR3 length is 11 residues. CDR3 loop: CASSLGSEGVF. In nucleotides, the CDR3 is TGTGCCAGCAGCTTAGGGTCAGAGGGGGTCTTC.

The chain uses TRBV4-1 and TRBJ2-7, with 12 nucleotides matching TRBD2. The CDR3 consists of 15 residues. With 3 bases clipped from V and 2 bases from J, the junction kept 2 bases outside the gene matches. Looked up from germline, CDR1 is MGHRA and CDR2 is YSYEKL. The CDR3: CASSHLAGGPYEQYF. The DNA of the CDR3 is TGCGCCAGCAGCCACCTAGCGGGGGGGCCCTACGAGCAGTACTTC.

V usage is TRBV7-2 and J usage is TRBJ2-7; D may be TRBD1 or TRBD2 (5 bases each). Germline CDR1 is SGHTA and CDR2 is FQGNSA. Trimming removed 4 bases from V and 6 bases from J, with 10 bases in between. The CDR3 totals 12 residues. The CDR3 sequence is CASSWTGTEQYF. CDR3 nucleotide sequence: TGTGCCAGCAGCTGGACTGGGACCGAGCAGTACTTC.

The CDR3 region is CASSLAGELAGGYEQYF. In nucleotides, the CDR3 is TGTGCCAGCAGCTTAGCGGGAGAACTAGCGGGAGGCTACGAGCAGTACTTC. V and J are TRBV7-2 and TRBJ2-7; TRBD2 agrees at 12 bases. CDR1 and CDR2 from the germline V gene are SGHTA and FQGNSA. The length of the CDR3 is 17 residues. V lost 0 bases, J lost 3 bases, and 6 bases stayed unmatched.